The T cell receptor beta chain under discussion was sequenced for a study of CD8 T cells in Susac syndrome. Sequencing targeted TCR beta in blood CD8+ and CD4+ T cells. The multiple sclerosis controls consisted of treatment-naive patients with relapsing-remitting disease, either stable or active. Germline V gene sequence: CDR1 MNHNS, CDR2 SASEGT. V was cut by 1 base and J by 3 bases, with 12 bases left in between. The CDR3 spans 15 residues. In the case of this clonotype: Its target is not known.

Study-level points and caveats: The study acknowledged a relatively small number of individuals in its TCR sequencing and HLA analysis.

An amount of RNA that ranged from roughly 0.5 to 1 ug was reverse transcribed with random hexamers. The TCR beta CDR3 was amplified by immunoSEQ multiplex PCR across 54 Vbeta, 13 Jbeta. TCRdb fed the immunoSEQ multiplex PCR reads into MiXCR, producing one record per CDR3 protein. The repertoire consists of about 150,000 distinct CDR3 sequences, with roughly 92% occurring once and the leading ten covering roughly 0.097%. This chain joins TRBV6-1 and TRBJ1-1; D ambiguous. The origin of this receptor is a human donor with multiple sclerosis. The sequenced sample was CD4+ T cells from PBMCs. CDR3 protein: CASSEVVGRDTEAFF. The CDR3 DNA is TGTGCCAGCAGTGAAGTGGTAGGGAGGGACACTGAAGCTTTCTTT.